This T cell receptor (beta chain) was identified during a study of shared clonotypes between healthy human individuals. Study-wide results and limits: For sorted subsets, rarefaction showed incomplete sequencing despite large depth. Enrolling few donors narrowed the genetic and exposure-history diversity that was represented. Among a few donors, approximately 5% of naive CD4 clonotypes were found in common.

Only Caucasian adults living in Nashville, Tennessee made up the donor group. Trimming removed 7 bases from V and 4 bases from J; junction bases left unmatched: 8. The CDR3 consists of 14 residues. Germline lookup yields CDR1 MDHEN and CDR2 SYDVKM. Sequencing used immunoSEQ multiplex PCR; TCRdb keeps in-frame clones, though not all of them. The data hold 1,500,000 or so clones, with 98% observed a single time. This clone was found once. Antigen: not known. The sample comprised naive CD4+ T cells sorted from blood. As for subset: CD45RA+ positively selected. The V gene is TRBV28, the J gene TRBJ2-3; 7 bases line up with TRBD1. This receptor was identified in a man aged 30 to 45 in good health. The CDR3 loop reads CASIEGARADTQYF. CDR3 in DNA: TGTGCCAGCATAGAGGGGGCCAGGGCAGATACGCAGTATTTT.